This T cell receptor beta chain was captured by sequencing in a study of shared clonotypes between healthy human individuals. Study context: CD4 naive cells filled three plates per donor, CD4 memory three, CD8 naive two and CD8 memory one.

Clones were read by immunoSEQ multiplex PCR, and TCRdb kept only the in-frame ones, dropping some. The repertoire holds about 2 million clones, with over 85% as singletons. Naivety among CD8 cells was defined by CD45RO negativity and positive CCR7 selection, thereby excluding terminally differentiated effector memory CD45RA+ cells. The study drew all its donors from Caucasian adults living in Nashville, Tennessee. On this clone itself: What it binds is not known.

Study results and caveats: Blood alone was sampled, and tissue repertoires likely differ.

This CDR3 comprises 17 residues. With V trimmed by 3 bases and J by 4 bases, 11 bases remained unmatched. CDR1 MDHEN and CDR2 SYDVKM come from the germline V gene. This sequence was found in a young man in good health. The sequencing input was naive CD8+ T cells sorted from blood. The V call is TRBV28, the J call TRBJ2-5, with 10 bases lining up with TRBD2. The CDR3 DNA follows: TGTGCCAGCAGTTTGGGCCTAGCGGGAGTTGGGGGAGAGACCCAGTACTTC. Translation: CASSLGLAGVGGETQYF.